These T cell receptor beta chains were read from a single sample in a study of blood T cell repertoires in COVID-19. Assay: immunoSEQ multiplex PCR; the TCRdb copy retains only in-frame clones and omits some. The table has 250,000 to 300,000 clones, 70% to 90% seen once. Sequencing was done on a sample of peripheral blood. Every receptor here comes from a man between 50 and 59 years old with active or convalescent COVID-19. Both conserved end residues are part of each CDR3. The D gene is left open where the match is weak. Part of the rows lack a size; the others show once, few, many or a class for expanded clones.

CDR3 protein: CASSPSGRALSSYEQYF
CDR3 DNA: TGTGCCAGCAGTCCTAGCGGGAGGGCCTTGAGCTCCTACGAGCAGTACTTC
J gene: TRBJ2-7
CDR3 length: 17
clone size: NA
V gene: TRBV6-6
D gene: TRBD2

CDR3 protein: CASSLLGTGDYEQYF
CDR3 DNA: TGTGCCAGCAGTTTGTTAGGGACAGGGGACTACGAGCAGTACTTC
J gene: TRBJ2-7
CDR3 length: 15
clone size: NA
V gene: TRBV28
D gene: TRBD1

CDR3 protein: CASSQDPRQGASYEQYF
CDR3 DNA: TGTGCCAGCAGCCAAGATCCTAGGCAGGGGGCTTCCTACGAGCAGTACTTC
J gene: TRBJ2-7
CDR3 length: 17
clone size: few
V gene: TRBV3-1/TRBV3-2
D gene: TRBD1

CDR3 protein: CASSSPGQGSYEQYF
CDR3 DNA: TGTGCCAGCAGCTCTCCGGGACAGGGGTCCTACGAGCAGTACTTC
J gene: TRBJ2-7
CDR3 length: 15
clone size: NA
V gene: TRBV5-4
D gene: TRBD1

CDR3 protein: CASSFSGTGGRETQYF
CDR3 DNA: TGTGCCAGCAGCTTCTCCGGGACAGGGGGCAGGGAGACCCAGTACTTC
J gene: TRBJ2-5
CDR3 length: 16
clone size: once
V gene: TRBV7-6
D gene: TRBD1

CDR3 protein: CASSSAAPRAGELFF
CDR3 DNA: TGTGCCAGCAGTTCCGCCGCCCCGAGAGCCGGGGAGCTGTTTTTT
J gene: TRBJ2-2
CDR3 length: 15
clone size: NA
V gene: TRBV27
D gene: NA

CDR3 protein: CASSLESGTHVQFF
CDR3 DNA: TGTGCCAGCAGCTTGGAGAGTGGGACTCACGTTCAGTTCTTC
J gene: TRBJ2-1
CDR3 length: 14
clone size: NA
V gene: TRBV5-4
D gene: NA

CDR3 protein: CASSLGTVGYEQYF
CDR3 DNA: TGTGCCAGCAGCCTAGGGACAGTCGGGTACGAGCAGTACTTC
J gene: TRBJ2-7
CDR3 length: 14
clone size: NA
V gene: TRBV3-1/TRBV3-2
D gene: TRBD1

CDR3 protein: CASSLEQTGSGWTEAFF
CDR3 DNA: TGTGCCAGCAGCTTAGAGCAGACAGGATCGGGGTGGACTGAAGCTTTCTTT
J gene: TRBJ1-1
CDR3 length: 17
clone size: NA
V gene: TRBV7-8
D gene: NA

CDR3 protein: CASSLGGFPLYGYTF
CDR3 DNA: TGTGCCAGCAGCTTAGGAGGCTTTCCCCTCTATGGCTACACCTTC
J gene: TRBJ1-2
CDR3 length: 15
clone size: NA
V gene: TRBV7-2
D gene: NA

CDR3 protein: CASSTSGNTIYF
CDR3 DNA: TGTGCCAGCAGCACTTCGGGAAACACCATATATTTT
J gene: TRBJ1-3
CDR3 length: 12
clone size: once
V gene: TRBV4-2
D gene: NA

CDR3 protein: CATSRDQGVEGWYQETQYF
CDR3 DNA: TGTGCCACCAGCAGAGATCAAGGCGTGGAGGGTTGGTACCAAGAGACCCAGTACTTC
J gene: TRBJ2-5
CDR3 length: 19
clone size: NA
V gene: TRBV15
D gene: NA

CDR3 protein: CASSLGTGIGNTIYF
CDR3 DNA: TGTGCCAGCAGTTTAGGGACAGGGATTGGAAACACCATATATTTT
J gene: TRBJ1-3
CDR3 length: 15
clone size: few
V gene: TRBV28
D gene: TRBD1

CDR3 protein: CAISGEQGTDTQYF
CDR3 DNA: TGTGCCATCAGTGGGGAACAGGGCACAGATACGCAGTATTTT
J gene: TRBJ2-3
CDR3 length: 14
clone size: NA
V gene: TRBV10-3
D gene: NA

CDR3 protein: CASSLGGTSGRAKQYF
CDR3 DNA: TGTGCCAGCAGTTTAGGCGGGACTAGCGGGAGGGCCAAGCAGTACTTC
J gene: TRBJ2-7
CDR3 length: 16
clone size: few
V gene: TRBV28
D gene: TRBD2

CDR3 protein: CASTSHSGTDTQYF
CDR3 DNA: TGTGCCAGCACCTCTCACTCTGGCACAGATACGCAGTATTTT
J gene: TRBJ2-3
CDR3 length: 14
clone size: NA
V gene: TRBV3-1/TRBV3-2
D gene: NA

CDR3 protein: CASSNGWSGQGSEKLFF
CDR3 DNA: TGTGCCAGCAGTAATGGTTGGTCGGGACAGGGGAGTGAAAAACTGTTTTTT
J gene: TRBJ1-4
CDR3 length: 17
clone size: NA
V gene: TRBV25-1
D gene: TRBD1

CDR3 protein: CASSGLIAGGSTDTQYF
CDR3 DNA: TGTGCCAGCAGCGGACTTATAGCGGGAGGGAGCACAGATACGCAGTATTTT
J gene: TRBJ2-3
CDR3 length: 17
clone size: NA
V gene: TRBV9
D gene: TRBD2

CDR3 protein: CASGSGGANEKLFF
CDR3 DNA: TGCGCCAGCGGTTCGGGCGGGGCTAATGAAAAACTGTTTTTT
J gene: TRBJ1-4
CDR3 length: 14
clone size: NA
V gene: TRBV5-1
D gene: NA

CDR3 protein: CASSLESGTGTGELFF
CDR3 DNA: TGTGCCAGCAGCTTAGAAAGCGGGACTGGCACCGGGGAGCTGTTTTTT
J gene: TRBJ2-2
CDR3 length: 16
clone size: once
V gene: TRBV7-6
D gene: TRBD2

CDR3 protein: CASSKVGGAYNEQFF
CDR3 DNA: TGTGCCAGCAGTAAGGTGGGGGGGGCCTACAATGAGCAGTTCTTC
J gene: TRBJ2-1
CDR3 length: 15
clone size: NA
V gene: TRBV14
D gene: TRBD2

CDR3 protein: CASSLGLASEAFF
CDR3 DNA: TGTGCCAGCAGCTTAGGATTGGCCTCTGAAGCTTTCTTT
J gene: TRBJ1-1
CDR3 length: 13
clone size: NA
V gene: TRBV11-3
D gene: NA

CDR3 protein: CSVEEGGSNYGYTF
CDR3 DNA: TGCAGCGTTGAAGAGGGGGGTTCTAACTATGGCTACACCTTC
J gene: TRBJ1-2
CDR3 length: 14
clone size: NA
V gene: TRBV29-1
D gene: NA

CDR3 protein: CASSLDAAGGGGELFF
CDR3 DNA: TGTGCCAGCAGCTTAGATGCTGCGGGAGGCGGCGGGGAGCTGTTTTTT
J gene: TRBJ2-2
CDR3 length: 16
clone size: NA
V gene: TRBV7-2
D gene: TRBD2

CDR3 protein: CASTDRVSPVGPRGTEAFF
CDR3 DNA: TGTGCCAGTACCGACAGGGTAAGTCCCGTTGGACCCAGAGGGACTGAAGCTTTCTTT
J gene: TRBJ1-1
CDR3 length: 19
clone size: NA
V gene: TRBV19
D gene: TRBD1

CDR3 protein: CASRPGGQETQYF
CDR3 DNA: TGTGCCAGCAGACCCGGGGGACAAGAGACCCAGTACTTC
J gene: TRBJ2-5
CDR3 length: 13
clone size: NA
V gene: TRBV28
D gene: NA

CDR3 protein: CASSLVAVTQYF
CDR3 DNA: TGTGCCAGCAGCTTAGTTGCGGTGACGCAGTATTTT
J gene: TRBJ2-3
CDR3 length: 12
clone size: once
V gene: TRBV11-2
D gene: NA

CDR3 protein: CASSLEDSWWTEAFF
CDR3 DNA: TGCGCCAGCAGCTTGGAGGACAGCTGGTGGACTGAAGCTTTCTTT
J gene: TRBJ1-1
CDR3 length: 15
clone size: NA
V gene: TRBV5-1
D gene: NA

CDR3 protein: CASSLGTVRIGVEQYF
CDR3 DNA: TGTGCCAGCAGCTTGGGGACTGTTCGGATTGGAGTCGAGCAGTACTTC
J gene: TRBJ2-7
CDR3 length: 16
clone size: NA
V gene: TRBV5-6
D gene: NA

CDR3 protein: CASSLTGLNTEAFF
CDR3 DNA: TGTGCCAGCAGCTTAACAGGGCTCAACACTGAAGCTTTCTTT
J gene: TRBJ1-1
CDR3 length: 14
clone size: few
V gene: TRBV11-3
D gene: NA

CDR3 protein: CAWSAPGGTETQYF
CDR3 DNA: TGTGCCTGGAGCGCGCCCGGGGGTACAGAGACCCAGTACTTC
J gene: TRBJ2-5
CDR3 length: 14
clone size: NA
V gene: TRBV30
D gene: NA

CDR3 protein: CASSRQQGITEAFF
CDR3 DNA: TGTGCCAGCAGTCGTCAACAGGGGATCACTGAAGCTTTCTTT
J gene: TRBJ1-1
CDR3 length: 14
clone size: NA
V gene: TRBV27
D gene: TRBD1

CDR3 protein: CASSQDSLNTEAFF
CDR3 DNA: TGTGCCAGCAGCCAAGACTCTTTGAACACTGAAGCTTTCTTT
J gene: TRBJ1-1
CDR3 length: 14
clone size: NA
V gene: TRBV14
D gene: NA

CDR3 protein: CASSIGDRGLSRRRNEKFF
CDR3 DNA: TGTGCCAGTAGTATAGGCGACAGGGGGCTGAGTCGACGCCGTAATGAGAAGTTCTTC
J gene: TRBJ2-1
CDR3 length: 19
clone size: once
V gene: TRBV19
D gene: TRBD1

CDR3 protein: CASSAGTSGRRYEQYF
CDR3 DNA: TGTGCCAGCAGCGCCGGGACTAGCGGGAGGAGGTACGAGCAGTACTTC
J gene: TRBJ2-7
CDR3 length: 16
clone size: NA
V gene: TRBV5-4
D gene: TRBD2

CDR3 protein: CASSTGGQLTGELFF
CDR3 DNA: TGCGCCAGCAGCACTGGCGGACAGTTAACCGGGGAGCTGTTTTTT
J gene: TRBJ2-2
CDR3 length: 15
clone size: NA
V gene: TRBV5-1
D gene: NA

CDR3 protein: CASSLNQGGRGYTF
CDR3 DNA: TGTGCCAGCAGTTTAAATCAGGGGGGCCGTGGCTACACCTTC
J gene: TRBJ1-2
CDR3 length: 14
clone size: NA
V gene: TRBV27
D gene: TRBD1

CDR3 protein: CASSVLYLGGAPDSGNTIYF
CDR3 DNA: TGCGCCAGCAGCGTCCTTTACCTAGGGGGGGCCCCCGATTCTGGAAACACCATATATTTT
J gene: TRBJ1-3
CDR3 length: 20
clone size: NA
V gene: TRBV5-1
D gene: NA